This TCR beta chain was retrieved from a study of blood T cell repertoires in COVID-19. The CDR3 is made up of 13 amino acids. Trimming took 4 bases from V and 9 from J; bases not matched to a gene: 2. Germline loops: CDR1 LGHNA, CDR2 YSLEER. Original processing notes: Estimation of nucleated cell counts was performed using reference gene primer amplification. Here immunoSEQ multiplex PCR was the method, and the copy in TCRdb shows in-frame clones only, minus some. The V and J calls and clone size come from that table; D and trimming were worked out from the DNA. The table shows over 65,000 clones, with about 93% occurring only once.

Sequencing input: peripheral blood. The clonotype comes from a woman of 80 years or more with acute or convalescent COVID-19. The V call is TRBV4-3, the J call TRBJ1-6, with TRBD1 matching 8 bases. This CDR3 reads CASSPGTGSPLHF. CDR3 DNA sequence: TGCGCCAGCAGCCCCGGGACAGGTTCACCCCTCCACTTT.